This T cell receptor (beta chain) was profiled in a study of T cells after yellow fever vaccination. The TCR cDNA carried a universal primer site and UMIs from 5'RACE template switching. TCRdb itself ran the 5' RACE reads through MiXCR, one entry per CDR3 protein. The table has about 400,000 distinct CDR3 sequences, 6.2% seen once. This clonotype has more than one count but fewer than ten. Antigen: not known. The V and J ends lost 0 bases and 4 bases, in that order; junction bases with no gene match: 12. This CDR3 contains 18 residues. Germline CDR1 reads DFQATT; CDR2 reads SNEGSKA (reference sequence). Study-wide findings and caveats: Most clones from primary vaccination resurfaced after the booster (approximately 96% CD4, over 85% CD8). Weaker, the secondary response had a peak occurring faster, on day 5 versus 15.

The V gene is TRBV20-1, the J gene TRBJ2-5; 12 bases line up with TRBD1. The sample in question was PBMCs, obtained 5 days after the yellow fever booster vaccination. The receptor was isolated from a man aged 25 to 40 who received the YFV17D yellow fever vaccine. CDR3 region: CSARDASGGTGGGETQYF. CDR3 DNA: TGCAGTGCTAGAGACGCCTCGGGGGGGACAGGGGGCGGAGAGACCCAGTACTTC.